This section outlines one T cell receptor (beta chain) sequence together with its context. The data derive from a study of blood T cell repertoires in COVID-19. On the study more broadly: Samples taken during acute and convalescent COVID-19 were collected in the United States, Italy and Spain. Sources were T cells, B-cell-depleted T cells, or PBMCs; the material itself was cDNA or gDNA.

Per the authors' pipeline: Cell counts per sample came from amplifying reference gene primers. The assay was immunoSEQ multiplex PCR, and TCRdb's table has in-frame clones only and misses some. V, J and clone size are those of that table, while D and trimming were read from the DNA. This table has 120,000 to 150,000 clones, approximately 80% appearing once. With 5 bases clipped from V and 1 base from J, the junction kept 6 bases outside the gene matches. Germline V gene data show CDR1 as KGHSH and CDR2 as LQKENI. This CDR3 region has 15 residues. Sequenced: PBMCs or T cells enriched from blood (not recorded which). The chain employs TRBV18 and TRBJ2-7, with 9 bases aligning to TRBD2. The clonotype was recovered from a middle-aged woman who had recovered from COVID-19. As DNA, the CDR3 is TGTGCCAGCTCAAGTAGCGCGGGAGGGTCCTACGAGCAGTACTTC. It is translated as CASSSSAGGSYEQYF. Supplemented by reference TRBV18 and TRBJ2-7, the full variable domain reads NAGVMQNPRHLVRRRGQEARLRCSPMKGHSHVYWYRQLPEEGLKFMVYLQKENIIDESGMPKERFSAEFPKEGPSILRIQQVVRGDSAAYFCASSSSAGGSYEQYFGPGTRLTVT.